This TCR beta chain was recorded in a study of neoadjuvant anti-PD-1 for oral cavity cancer. Study details: Before surgery, most patients got three to four biweekly 3 mg/kg nivolumab doses. Non-progressing patients received a fourth nivolumab dose near day 43, then surgery on days 50-56.

This clone was found a few times. Its antigen is undetermined. There are 15 residues in the CDR3. V was pared by 3 bases and J by 0 bases, with 12 bases between. From germline, CDR1 is MNHEY and CDR2 SVGAGI. Study results and caveats: With three patients per group, TCR findings need larger cohorts.

Six replicates per PBMC sample, mostly from roughly 500 ng of genomic DNA. TCRdb's copy holds only in-frame clones and misses some; the assay was immunoSEQ multiplex PCR. The data contain approximately 15,000 clones, 60% to 70% of them singletons. This specimen was PBMCs, taken before nivolumab (anti-PD-1) treatment. The chain combines TRBV6-5 with TRBJ2-7; no reliable D call. This sequence originates from a person aged 35-79 years with oral cavity squamous cell carcinoma. CDR3 coding DNA: TGTGCCAGCAGTTATGGCGACACCGGCTCCTACGAGCAGTACTTC. Protein sequence: CASSYGDTGSYEQYF.